The present entry profiles one T cell receptor (beta chain) with its context. Its antigen is still unknown. The sample is drawn from a study of identical twins. Study results and caveats: The analysis was cross-sectional rather than longitudinal within donors. The degree of excess twin sharing was weaker in beta out-of-frame sequences.

Healthy Caucasian individuals made up all the donors. Each CDR3 protein is one row after TCRdb ran MiXCR on the 5' RACE reads. The sample has about 890,000 distinct CDR3 sequences, 9% to 15% seen once. Germline V lookup: CDR1 SGHVS, CDR2 FQNEAQ. The CDR3 is 15 residues long. Deletions cut 1 base from V and 7 bases from J, with 13 bases between. This same sample was also taken into another study, of yellow fever vaccine responses in identical twins.

This TCR derives from a woman aged 18-29 years in good health. Material: PBMCs. J is TRBJ1-4 and V is TRBV7-8; D gene ambiguous. The CDR3 is CASSLDEDRVEKLFF. In DNA, the CDR3 is TGTGCCAGCAGCTTAGACGAGGACCGGGTTGAAAAACTGTTTTTT.